Listed here are 26 T cell receptor beta chains from one sample, sequenced in a study of regulatory T cells in long-lasting Graves disease. The TCR beta library used iRepertoire HTBI primers with Arm-PCR amplification of CDR3. TCRdb re-derived calls from the multiplex PCR reads in MiXCR, one entry per CDR3 protein. The sample records about 290,000 distinct CDR3 sequences, 20% to 25% being singletons. The time point: persistent/refractory GD, antithyroid drugs over 5 years with positive TRAb. PBMC RNA was the source of the TCR library. The material sequenced was peripheral blood mononuclear cells (PBMCs), taken when the disease was refractory, from a patient treated with antithyroid drugs. The receptors were gathered from a female donor with Graves disease.

This clonotype came up a few times. This chain connects TRBV4-1 to TRBJ1-4; D uncertain. The CDR3 runs 16 residues. The V gene lost 2 bases and the J gene lost 4 bases, with 14 bases spanning the gap. The germline V gene encodes CDR1 MGHRA and CDR2 YSYEKL. In DNA, the CDR3 is TGCGCCAGCAGCCAAAATTCGGCTGCTCATAATGAAAAACTGTTTTTT. Protein product: CASSQNSAAHNEKLFF.

A word on this clonotype: One base away lies a much larger clone, so this may be a sequencing read error. J is TRBJ1-4 and V is TRBV7-2; 7 positions match TRBD1. This CDR3 is built from 18 residues. Trimming at V came to 5 bases and at J to 2 bases, leaving 14 bases not matched to a gene. The germline gives CDR1 SGHTA, CDR2 FQGNSA. CDR3 residues: CASSRARGLRSTNEKLFF. The CDR3, as DNA: TGTGCCAGCAGCCGCGCGAGGGGGCTCCGTTCTACTAATGAAAAACTGTTTTTT. Using reference TRBV7-2 and TRBJ1-4 for the parts outside the CDR3, the full variable domain is GAGVSQSPSNKVTEKGKDVELRCDPISGHTALYWYRQSLGQGLEFLIYFQGNSAPDKSGLPSDRFSAERTGGSVSTLTIQRTQQEDSAVYLCASSRARGLRSTNEKLFFGSGTQLSVL.

V usage is TRBV19 and J usage is TRBJ2-7; 7 positions agree with TRBD2. CDR3 length equals 15 residues. J was trimmed by 1 base and V by 5 bases; bases with no gene match: 8. Germline lookup yields CDR1 LNHDA and CDR2 SQIVND (reference sequence). The CDR3 region has the DNA TGTGCCAGTAGTCCCAGCGGGAATCCTTCCTACGAGCAGTACTTC. It yields the protein CASSPSGNPSYEQYF.

V is TRBV3-1 and J is TRBJ1-1; 7 nucleotides agree with TRBD1. The CDR3 is made up of 15 amino acids. The germline CDR1 and CDR2 sequences are LGHDT and YNNKEL (reference sequence). V lost 3 bases to trimming and J lost 10 bases; unmatched junction nucleotides: 14. The CDR3 here is CASSQGGGAGVGAFF. The CDR3 coding sequence is TGTGCCAGCAGCCAGGGAGGGGGCGCGGGGGTAGGAGCTTTCTTT.

A few counts support this clonotype. V usage is TRBV28 and J usage is TRBJ2-2; 7 nucleotides agree with TRBD2. The V gene's germline CDR1 is MDHEN and CDR2 SYDVKM. The length of the CDR3 is 16 residues. V trimming: 3 bases; J trimming: 2 bases; junction bases outside the gene matches: 6. The CDR3 nucleotides are TGTGCCAGCAGTTTCATGCTAGCGGTTAACACCGGGGAGCTGTTTTTT. It translates to CASSFMLAVNTGELFF. The full variable domain, completed using reference TRBV28 and TRBJ2-2, is DVKVTQSSRYLVKRTGEKVFLECVQDMDHENMFWYRQDPGLGLRLIYFSYDVKMKEKGDIPEGYSVSREKKERFSLILESASTNQTSMYLCASSFMLAVNTGELFFGEGSRLTVL.

This clonotype appeared many times. This chain connects TRBV3-1 to TRBJ1-6, with D possibly TRBD1 on 5 matching bases. Trimming cost V 1 base and J 10 bases, with 11 bases left between them. The CDR3 sequence is 14 residues long. CDR1 and CDR2 from the germline V gene are LGHDT and YNNKEL (reference sequence). In DNA form, the CDR3 reads TGTGCCAGCAGCCAAGGCAGGGTTAACTCACCCCTCCACTTT. Translation: CASSQGRVNSPLHF. The whole variable domain, filled in from reference TRBV3-1 and TRBJ1-6, reads DTAVSQTPKYLVTQMGNDKSIKCEQNLGHDTMYWYKQDSKKFLKIMFSYNNKELIINETVPNRFSPKSPDKAHLNLHINSLELGDSAVYFCASSQGRVNSPLHFGNGTRLTVT.

The chain couples TRBV7-6 to TRBJ1-1; D unclear. The CDR3 runs 14 residues. V lost 1 base to trimming and J lost 6 bases, with 12 bases between them. Germline V gives CDR1 SGHVS, CDR2 FNYEAQ. The CDR3 is CASSLDIGDAEAFF. The CDR3 DNA is TGTGCCAGCAGCTTAGATATCGGTGACGCTGAAGCTTTCTTT.

This clonotype has at least ten counts. CDR3 nucleotide sequence: TGCAGTGCTAGAGGACCTTACGAGCAGTACTTC. Its translation: CSARGPYEQYF. This chain links TRBV20-1 with TRBJ2-7; D unclear. Per germline, CDR1 DFQATT and CDR2 SNEGSKA (reference sequence). V was cut by 1 base and J by 4 bases, with 5 bases left in between. This CDR3 comprises 11 residues.

Many counts were recorded for this clonotype. The V and J genes are TRBV27 and TRBJ1-2; 8 nucleotides line up with TRBD1. This CDR3 contains 15 residues. J lost 6 bases, V lost 5 bases, and 11 bases had no gene match. Germline values: CDR1 MNHEY, CDR2 SMNVEV (reference sequence). In DNA form, the CDR3 reads TGTGCCAGCAGTCCCCGGACAGGGTACGGGGATGGCTACACCTTC. Its protein is CASSPRTGYGDGYTF.

There are many counts of this clonotype. The chain couples TRBV27 to TRBJ2-6; D tentatively reads TRBD1 or TRBD2 (5 bases each). This CDR3 has 16 residues. Germline V CDR1 and CDR2: MNHEY, SMNVEV (reference sequence). V was pared by 2 bases and J by 4 bases, with 12 bases between. DNA for the CDR3: TGTGCCAGCAGTTTACGCTGGGGGACCGGGGCCAACGTCCTGACTTTC. Protein product: CASSLRWGTGANVLTF.

The V gene is TRBV4-1, the J gene TRBJ2-1, with a weak D call TRBD2 (6 bases). V was shortened by 0 bases and J by 8 bases, with 11 bases between the two germline ends. In germline, CDR1 is MGHRA, CDR2 YSYEKL. The length of the CDR3 is 14 residues. The CDR3 DNA reads TGCGCCAGCAGCCAAGATAGCTGGAGGGATGAGCAGTTCTTC. Translated, it gives CASSQDSWRDEQFF.

A note on this clonotype: This may be a read error, as it is one base from a much larger clone. V gene TRBV28 combines with J gene TRBJ2-7, with TRBD1 matching over 7 bases. CDR3 length: 15 residues. Germline CDR1 is MDHEN and CDR2 is SYDVKM. V shed 3 bases and J 4 bases; nucleotides not matched to a gene: 9. The CDR3 loop is CASSLPVQGLYEQYF. CDR3 coding DNA: TGTGCCAGCAGTTTGCCTGTACAGGGGCTTTACGAGCAGTACTTC.

The genes are TRBV12-3 or TRBV12-4 and TRBJ1-1; TRBD1 matches at 7 bases. The CDR3 is 12 residues long. V lost 8 bases, J lost 3 bases, and 3 bases stayed unmatched. CDR3 nucleotides: TGTGCCAGCTGGGACAGCTACACTGAAGCTTTCTTT. It translates to CASWDSYTEAFF.

This clonotype was detected ten times or more. The V call is TRBV7-2, the J call TRBJ2-7, with D uncertain. The CDR3 runs 14 residues. Germline lookup yields CDR1 SGHTA and CDR2 FQGNSA. V was shortened by 3 bases and J by 6 bases, with 15 bases between the two germline ends. The CDR3 sequence: CASSLGNPRIEQYF. CDR3 coding DNA: TGTGCCAGCAGCTTGGGGAATCCAAGGATCGAGCAGTACTTC.

The table lists this clonotype with many counts. The rearrangement joins TRBV30 to TRBJ1-4, with D tentatively TRBD1 (5 bases). The CDR3 extends over 16 amino acids. Germline CDR1 is GTSNPN and CDR2 is SVGIG (reference sequence). The V and J ends lost 3 bases and 8 bases respectively, with 22 bases between them. The CDR3 bases are TGTGCCTGGAGCTCATTCCCGGGACTCGGGAGAGAAAAACTGTTTTTT. This gives the protein CAWSSFPGLGREKLFF.

J is TRBJ2-2 and V is TRBV28, with 7 bases lining up with TRBD1. The ends lost 5 bases at V and 3 bases at J; junction bases unmatched: 6. The CDR3 spans 15 residues. The germline gives CDR1 MDHEN, CDR2 SYDVKM. CDR3: CASSSAGTDTGELFF. Here the CDR3 DNA reads TGTGCCAGCAGTAGCGCCGGGACAGACACCGGGGAGCTGTTTTTT.

On this clonotype: The junction departs from germline at one end; a sequencing error may be responsible. The genes are TRBV7-9 and TRBJ2-7; 7 bases match TRBD2. This CDR3 is 14 amino acids long. CDR1 is SEHNR, CDR2 FQNEAQ, per germline (reference sequence). The DNA of the CDR3 is TGTGCCAGCAGCTTAGGGACTAGACCCTACAAGCAGTACTTC. The encoded protein is CASSLGTRPYKQYF.

This chain joins TRBV3-1 and TRBJ1-1; TRBD1 matches at 7 bases. CDR1 LGHDT and CDR2 YNNKEL come from the germline V gene (reference sequence). V was pared by 1 base and J by 8 bases, with 4 bases of the junction left unmatched. The CDR3 has 13 residues. The CDR3 DNA is TGTGCCAGCAGCCAAGGCCTGGACAGGGAAGCTTTCTTT. As protein: CASSQGLDREAFF. Combining the CDR3 with reference TRBV3-1 and TRBJ1-1 gives the whole variable domain DTAVSQTPKYLVTQMGNDKSIKCEQNLGHDTMYWYKQDSKKFLKIMFSYNNKELIINETVPNRFSPKSPDKAHLNLHINSLELGDSAVYFCASSQGLDREAFFGQGTRLTVV.

This clonotype has more than one count but fewer than ten. The genes are TRBV7-9 and TRBJ1-2; TRBD1 agrees at 9 bases. The germline V gene has CDR1 SEHNR and CDR2 FQNEAQ (reference sequence). The CDR3 contains 16 residues. V dropped 5 bases and J dropped 0; count of bases not matched to a gene: 7. The CDR3 here is CASSTGTGNPNYGYTF. The CDR3 nucleotides are TGTGCCAGCAGCACTGGGACAGGGAATCCTAACTATGGCTACACCTTC.

This chain joins TRBV4-3 and TRBJ2-7; TRBD2 matches at 11 bases. Per the germline V gene, CDR1 is LGHNA and CDR2 is YSLEER. With 0 bases clipped from V and 2 bases from J, the junction kept 6 bases outside the gene matches. The CDR3 has 17 residues. DNA for the CDR3: TGCGCCAGCAGCCAAGACCTGGGGACTAGCGGACCCTACGAGCAGTACTTC. This encodes CASSQDLGTSGPYEQYF.

Ten or more counts support this clonotype. The chain combines TRBV7-8 with TRBJ1-2, with D perhaps matching TRBD1 (6 bases). The CDR3 is 16 amino acids. V lost 1 base, J lost 0 bases, and 12 bases lay in between. Germline assignment: CDR1 SGHVS and CDR2 FQNEAQ. This CDR3 is CASSLVGTPSNYGYTF. The CDR3 DNA follows: TGTGCCAGCAGCTTAGTCGGGACACCCTCTAACTATGGCTACACCTTC.

This clonotype was observed many times. V and J are TRBV12-3 or TRBV12-4 and TRBJ2-7; 8 bases align to TRBD1. CDR3 length equals 14 residues. Germline trimming cut 6 bases from V and 13 bases from J; bases unmatched to any gene: 17. The CDR3 loop reads CASSPGGGLFRSYF. In DNA form, the CDR3 reads TGTGCCAGCAGCCCAGGGGGCGGACTATTTAGAAGCTACTTC.

The chain is built from TRBV11-3 and TRBJ2-2; D is unclear. CDR3 size: 17 residues. Trimming stripped 5 bases from V and 1 base from J, with 17 bases between. Per germline, CDR1 SGHNT and CDR2 YENEEA. The CDR3 is CASSHLRSSENTGELFF. The CDR3 coding sequence is TGTGCCAGCAGCCATCTCAGGTCATCGGAGAACACCGGGGAGCTGTTTTTT.

This clonotype was counted between two and nine times. This chain connects TRBV28 to TRBJ1-3; D unresolved. CDR1 is MDHEN and CDR2 is SYDVKM in the germline V gene. Trimming left V 1 base short and J 10 bases short, with 11 bases between. The CDR3 covers 13 residues. This chain's CDR3 is CASSLLGAGTIYF. CDR3 coding DNA: TGTGCCAGCAGTTTATTGGGAGCTGGAACCATATATTTT.

In its sample, this clonotype was seen a few times. The CDR3, as DNA: TGTGCCACCCGACTAGCGGGAGTGGACACCGGGGAGCTGTTTTTT. Translated, it gives CATRLAGVDTGELFF. This chain links TRBV19 with TRBJ2-2; 12 bases line up with TRBD2. V lost 10 bases and J lost 3; bases outside the gene matches: 6. Per the germline V gene, CDR1 is LNHDA and CDR2 is SQIVND (reference sequence). The CDR3 length is 15 residues. Full variable domain (rest looked up from reference TRBV19 and TRBJ2-2): DGGITQSPKYLFRKEGQNVTLSCEQNLNHDAMYWYRQDPGQGLRLIYYSQIVNDFQKGDIAEGYSVSREKKESFPLTVTSAQKNPTAFYLCATRLAGVDTGELFFGEGSRLTVL.

This clonotype came up many times. This chain connects TRBV6-1 to TRBJ2-4; 9 nucleotides match TRBD1. The CDR3 loop spans 12 amino acids. Germline CDR1 MNHNS, CDR2 SASEGT. Unmatched junction bases numbered 9, after V lost 6 bases and J lost 15 bases. This CDR3 is CASRGQGEVAYF. CDR3 DNA: TGTGCCAGCAGGGGACAGGGAGAAGTTGCGTACTTC.